This is a list of T cell receptor beta chains from one sample in a study of cytomegalovirus exposure and HLA in healthy donors. Method: immunoSEQ multiplex PCR; TCRdb's copy keeps in-frame clones and lacks some. The sample includes about 190,000 clones, approximately 88% of them seen just once. Sequenced: PBMCs. These receptors all come from a boy between 10 and 17 years old in good health and CMV-seronegative. CDR3s include the opening cysteine and the closing phenylalanine or tryptophan. Fields, in order: J gene, V gene, clone size, D gene, CDR3 DNA, CDR3 protein. D genes are given only for firm matches. The size of a clone is reported for some rows only, either as once, few or many, or as a class for expanded clones.

>TRBJ2-7|TRBV7-2|NA|TRBD1
TGTGCCAGCAGCCCAGTAGGGGACAGGGCCCACGAGCAGTACTTC
CASSPVGDRAHEQYF
>TRBJ1-4|TRBV27|NA|TRBD1
TGTGCCAGCAGTTTTGGGTTACCCGGGACAGGTAATGAAAAACTGTTTTTT
CASSFGLPGTGNEKLFF
>TRBJ2-5|TRBV15|NA|TRBD1
TGTGCCGCGGCCCAGGGACAGGGCCTCCAAGAGACCCAGTACTTC
CAAAQGQGLQETQYF
>TRBJ2-1|TRBV6-5|NA|TRBD2
TGTGCCAGCAGCTCGGGACTAGCGGGAGCGGATGAGCAGTTCTTC
CASSSGLAGADEQFF
>TRBJ2-1|TRBV29-1|NA|NA
TGCAGCGTTGGCCAGCGGGCGTTCAACAATGAGCAGTTCTTC
CSVGQRAFNNEQFF
>TRBJ2-2|TRBV5-4|NA|TRBD2
TGTGCCAGCAGCGGCGGACTAGCGGGAGTAACCGGGGAGCTGTTTTTT
CASSGGLAGVTGELFF
>TRBJ2-1|TRBV28|NA|NA
TGTGCCAGCAGCGACTCGTCCTACAATGAGCAGTTCTTC
CASSDSSYNEQFF
>TRBJ1-2|TRBV19|NA|TRBD1
TGTGCCAGTAGTACCCGGACAGGGGGCCCCTATGGCTACACCTTC
CASSTRTGGPYGYTF
>TRBJ2-2|TRBV27|once|NA
TGTGCCAGCAGTTCCAGGGGGGATCCCGGGGAGCTGTTTTTT
CASSSRGDPGELFF
>TRBJ2-7|TRBV5-1|NA|NA
TGCGCCAGCAGCAGCCCCGGGACAAGCCACTACGAGCAGTACTTC
CASSSPGTSHYEQYF
>TRBJ2-3|TRBV7-3|NA|TRBD1
TGTGCCAGCAGCCCAGGGGGTGCAGATACGCAGTATTTT
CASSPGGADTQYF
>TRBJ2-7|TRBV9|NA|TRBD1
TGTGCCAGCAGCTTCCGGACAGGGACCTACGAGCAGTACTTC
CASSFRTGTYEQYF
>TRBJ2-5|TRBV5-1|NA|NA
TGCGCCGGCAGCTTGGCTGTGGGGGGGCCGGGGGAGACCCAGTACTTC
CAGSLAVGGPGETQYF
>TRBJ1-2|TRBV5-6|NA|TRBD1
TGTGCCAGCACTCTACCCTACCCGACAGGGGGCGACTATGGCTACACCTTC
CASTLPYPTGGDYGYTF
>TRBJ2-2|TRBV7-2|NA|TRBD1
TGTGCCAGCAGCTTGACAGGGGTGGGAGGGGAGCTGTTTTTT
CASSLTGVGGELFF
>TRBJ1-2|TRBV6-6|NA|NA
TGTGCCAGCGTTGGGGGGGGAGTAGATGGCTACACCTTC
CASVGGGVDGYTF
>TRBJ2-7|TRBV18|NA|TRBD1
TGTGCCAGCTCACCGGAGACAGGGGCCGTATTCGAGCAGTACTTC
CASSPETGAVFEQYF
>TRBJ2-4|TRBV6-6|NA|NA
TGTGCCAGCATGAGGGCCTTGGGACAGTACTTC
CASMRALGQYF
>TRBJ2-3|TRBV10-1|NA|TRBD2
TGCGCCAGCAGTGAGATGGGACTAGCAACAGATACGCAGTATTTT
CASSEMGLATDTQYF
>TRBJ2-5|TRBV9|NA|NA
TGTGCCAGCAGCGTCGCCCCAGGAGGGTTGGGAGAGACCCAGTACTTC
CASSVAPGGLGETQYF
>TRBJ2-5|TRBV5-4|few|NA
TGTGCCAGCAGCTTGGAGGGGGGGCCAGGAGAGACCCAGTACTTC
CASSLEGGPGETQYF
>TRBJ1-2|TRBV20-1|NA|TRBD1
TGCAGTGCCGGGACAGCAGCACACTACACCTTC
CSAGTAAHYTF
>TRBJ2-3|TRBV4-1|NA|NA
TGCGCCAGCAGCCAAGGTCAAGGGGGGGCCCGGAGCACAGATACGCAGTATTTT
CASSQGQGGARSTDTQYF